Listed below are T cell receptor beta chains from one sample, sequenced in a study of vaccination effects on CD4 cells after COVID-19. TCRdb's table, derived via immunoSEQ multiplex PCR, lists solely in-frame clones and lacks some. The data contain tens of thousands of clones, 73% of them singletons. No antigens are known for them. This specimen consisted of CD4+ T cells from PBMCs cultured with SARS-CoV-2 spike peptides, obtained before COVID-19 vaccination. The receptor source for this set is a human donor who received a COVID-19 vaccine. Each CDR3 is given with its conserved first and last residue. The D gene is left open where the match is weak. Size is omitted from some rows. Given values are once, few, many or a class for expanded clones.

- | TRBJ2-1 | TRBV5-1 | - | CASSLGRFSPNEQFF | TGCGCCAGCAGCTTGGGCCGCTTTAGCCCAAATGAGCAGTTCTTC
TRBD2 | TRBJ2-3 | TRBV7-7 | - | CAGRGATDTQYF | TGTGCGGGGCGGGGGGCCACAGATACGCAGTATTTT
- | TRBJ1-1 | TRBV2 | few | CASRAQPNTEAFF | TGTGCCAGCAGAGCACAGCCGAACACTGAAGCTTTCTTT
- | TRBJ1-5 | TRBV19 | once | CASSIGTQHNQPQHF | TGTGCCAGTAGTATAGGGACCCAGCACAATCAGCCCCAGCATTTT
- | TRBJ2-2 | TRBV19 | - | CASSIWGLGELFF | TGTGCCAGTAGTATATGGGGGCTCGGGGAGCTGTTTTTT
TRBD1 | TRBJ1-2 | TRBV5-5 | - | CASSLEGQGIGYTF | TGTGCCAGCAGCTTGGAGGGACAGGGGATAGGCTACACCTTC
- | TRBJ2-1 | TRBV7-8 | - | CASSPTSRGALWVEQFF | TGTGCCAGCAGCCCCACGTCCCGCGGGGCCCTTTGGGTTGAGCAGTTCTTC
- | TRBJ2-7 | TRBV18 | - | CASSRRTFEKRVPEQYF | TGTGCCAGCTCGCGCCGGACTTTCGAGAAGCGTGTCCCCGAGCAGTACTTC
TRBD1 | TRBJ2-5 | TRBV2 | once | CASTDRGRTQYF | TGTGCCAGCACCGACAGGGGGCGTACCCAGTACTTC
TRBD2 | TRBJ2-5 | TRBV6-5 | - | CASRRWGGQETQYF | TGTGCCAGCCGACGATGGGGGGGACAAGAGACCCAGTACTTC
TRBD1 | TRBJ1-2 | TRBV9 | - | CASSVEAGGNYGYTF | TGTGCCAGCAGCGTAGAGGCAGGGGGTAACTATGGCTACACCTTC
- | TRBJ2-1 | TRBV5-4 | - | CASSLEALGVEQFF | TGTGCCAGCAGCTTGGAAGCTTTGGGGGTTGAGCAGTTCTTC
TRBD1 | TRBJ1-2 | TRBV7-6 | few | CASSSQDRGHYGYTF | TGTGCCAGCAGCTCCCAAGACAGGGGGCACTATGGCTACACCTTC
TRBD2 | TRBJ2-7 | TRBV13 | once | CASIRTKGLAGGRYEQYF | TGTGCCAGCATTCGTACCAAAGGACTAGCGGGAGGGAGATACGAGCAGTACTTC
TRBD1 | TRBJ1-4 | TRBV6-5 | - | CASRGTGSNEKLFF | TGTGCCAGCAGGGGGACAGGGAGTAATGAAAAACTGTTTTTT
TRBD1 | TRBJ1-1 | TRBV14 | medium-sized | CASSQDAGGAFF | TGTGCCAGCAGCCAAGATGCAGGGGGAGCTTTCTTT
- | TRBJ2-1 | TRBV10-2 | - | CASIGMAKKQGGVEQFF | TGCGCCAGCATCGGAATGGCCAAGAAGCAAGGAGGGGTTGAGCAGTTCTTC
- | TRBJ2-7 | TRBV14 | few | CASSRAPGGDEQYF | TGTGCCAGCAGCCGTGCCCCTGGAGGCGACGAGCAGTACTTC
TRBD2 | TRBJ2-1 | TRBV18 | - | CASSNSALAGVIEQFF | TGTGCCAGCTCCAATTCGGCACTAGCGGGAGTGATTGAGCAGTTCTTC
- | TRBJ2-3 | TRBV18 | - | CASSQGLPTDTQYF | TGTGCCAGCTCACAGGGACTCCCCACAGATACGCAGTATTTT
- | TRBJ2-1 | TRBV5-1 | - | CASSLVVEADDNEQFF | TGCGCCAGCAGCTTGGTCGTTGAAGCAGATGACAATGAGCAGTTCTTC
TRBD1 | TRBJ1-6 | TRBV5-4 | - | CASSLSGTGNSPLHF | TGTGCCAGCAGCTTGTCAGGGACAGGGAATTCACCCCTCCACTTT
- | TRBJ2-5 | TRBV13 | once | CASSPRLADQETQYF | TGTGCCAGCAGCCCGAGATTAGCGGACCAAGAGACCCAGTACTTC
TRBD1 | TRBJ2-1 | TRBV2 | - | CASQTGTGIPNEQFF | TGTGCCAGTCAGACCGGGACAGGTATTCCCAATGAGCAGTTCTTC
- | TRBJ1-2 | TRBV3-1/TRBV3-2 | - | CASSQEGDFIGYTF | TGTGCCAGCAGCCAAGAAGGGGACTTCATCGGCTACACCTTC
- | TRBJ2-7 | TRBV18 | - | CASSPPDAYEQYF | TGTGCCAGCTCACCTCCAGACGCCTACGAGCAGTACTTC
- | TRBJ2-7 | TRBV4-2 | - | CASSQDLSFGADYEQYF | TGTGCCAGCAGCCAAGATCTTTCGTTTGGGGCCGACTACGAGCAGTACTTC
TRBD2 | TRBJ2-5 | TRBV6-1 | - | CASSEVAGGLRETQYF | TGTGCCAGCAGTGAAGTAGCGGGGGGGCTCAGGGAGACCCAGTACTTC
TRBD1 | TRBJ1-2 | TRBV5-1 | - | CASSYTGGRNGYTF | TGCGCCAGCAGCTATACAGGGGGGAGAAATGGCTACACCTTC
- | TRBJ2-7 | TRBV24-1 | - | CATSPADGLDEQYF | TGTGCCACCAGTCCGGCGGACGGTTTGGACGAGCAGTACTTC
TRBD2 | TRBJ2-1 | TRBV15 | - | CATSRDQGTRSGNEQFF | TGTGCCACCAGCAGAGATCAGGGGACTAGATCCGGCAATGAGCAGTTCTTC
- | TRBJ2-1 | TRBV5-1 | few | CASGRTGYGIYNEQFF | TGCGCCAGCGGACGTACAGGGTACGGGATCTACAATGAGCAGTTCTTC
- | TRBJ1-5 | TRBV5-1 | - | CASSLGPGYSYQPQHF | TGCGCCAGCAGCTTGGGGCCGGGATACTCCTATCAGCCCCAGCATTTT